Detailed here is one TCR beta chain. Its antigen is still unknown. This entry belongs to a study of T cell responses to AZD1222 COVID-19 vaccine. Study as a whole: Timing groups of about 4 and about 12 weeks for second doses were pooled. Overall study findings and caveats: After the peak T cell response, and only then, were repertoires sampled. Spike-specific TCR breadth and depth both grew after two AZD1222 doses. The donor group comprised mostly white British people and more females; the analysis possibly underestimated clonal diversity.

Profiled with immunoSEQ multiplex PCR; TCRdb holds only in-frame clones, not every one. The sample contains about 120,000 clones, about 90% of which appear only once. Sequences were derived from peripheral blood, sampled on day 0 of AZD1222 vaccination. The source of this sequence is an adult in good health.

The CDR3 DNA reads as TGCGCCAGCAGCCCGTTAGGGACAGGGGTTTATGGAAACACCATATATTTT. Its translation is CASSPLGTGVYGNTIYF. This chain links TRBV4-3 with TRBJ1-3; 10 bases are a match to TRBD1. This CDR3 has 17 amino acids. V shed 4 bases and J 3 bases; nucleotides not matched to a gene: 9. Germline CDR1 and CDR2: LGHNA and YSLEER.